This T cell receptor (beta chain) was retrieved from a study of T cell responses to AZD1222 COVID-19 vaccine. Germline loops: CDR1 MRHNA, CDR2 SNTAGT. This CDR3 contains 14 residues. V shed 4 bases and J 5 bases; nucleotides not matched to a gene: 3. There are a few counts of this clone. Its antigen is not identified. Overall study findings and caveats: The study sampled repertoires only after the peak T cell response. Dominant CD4 TCR responses targeted spike regions 160-218 and 743-854. Mostly white British, mostly female donors; authors suggested clonal diversity may be underestimated.

Here immunoSEQ multiplex PCR was the method, and the copy in TCRdb shows in-frame clones only, minus some. The data show roughly 98,000 clones, with roughly 90% seen just once and roughly 15% held by the top ten. V usage is TRBV6-4 and J usage is TRBJ1-5, with 9 positions matching TRBD1. This TCR was sampled from an adult who received the AZD1222 COVID-19 vaccine. The source was peripheral blood, collected 28 days after the second AZD1222 dose. CDR3 bases: TGTGCCAGCAGTGTACAGGGGGCTGATCAGCCCCAGCATTTT. Translated, it gives CASSVQGADQPQHF.